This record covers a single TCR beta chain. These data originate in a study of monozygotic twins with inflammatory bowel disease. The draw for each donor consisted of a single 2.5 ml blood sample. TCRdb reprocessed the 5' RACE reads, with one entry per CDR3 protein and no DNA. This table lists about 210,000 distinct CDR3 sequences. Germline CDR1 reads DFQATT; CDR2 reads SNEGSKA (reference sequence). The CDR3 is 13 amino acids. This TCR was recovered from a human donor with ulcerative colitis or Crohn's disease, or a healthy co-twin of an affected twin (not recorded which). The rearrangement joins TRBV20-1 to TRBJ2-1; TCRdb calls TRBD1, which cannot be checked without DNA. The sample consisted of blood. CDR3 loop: CSAPTWDVNEQFF.